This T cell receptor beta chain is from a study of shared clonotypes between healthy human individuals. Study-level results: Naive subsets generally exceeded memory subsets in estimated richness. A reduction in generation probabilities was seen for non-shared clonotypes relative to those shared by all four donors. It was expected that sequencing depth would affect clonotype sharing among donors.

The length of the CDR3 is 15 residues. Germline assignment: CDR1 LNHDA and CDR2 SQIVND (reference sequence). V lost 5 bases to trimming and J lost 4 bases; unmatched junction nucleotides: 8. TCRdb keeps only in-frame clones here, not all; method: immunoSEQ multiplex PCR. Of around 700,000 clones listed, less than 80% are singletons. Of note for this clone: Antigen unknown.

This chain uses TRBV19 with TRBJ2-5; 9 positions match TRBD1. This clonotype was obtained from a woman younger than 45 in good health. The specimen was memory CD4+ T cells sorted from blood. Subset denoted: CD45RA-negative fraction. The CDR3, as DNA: TGTGCCAGTAGTCCCGGACAGGGGTTCGTAGAGACCCAGTACTTC. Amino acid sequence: CASSPGQGFVETQYF.